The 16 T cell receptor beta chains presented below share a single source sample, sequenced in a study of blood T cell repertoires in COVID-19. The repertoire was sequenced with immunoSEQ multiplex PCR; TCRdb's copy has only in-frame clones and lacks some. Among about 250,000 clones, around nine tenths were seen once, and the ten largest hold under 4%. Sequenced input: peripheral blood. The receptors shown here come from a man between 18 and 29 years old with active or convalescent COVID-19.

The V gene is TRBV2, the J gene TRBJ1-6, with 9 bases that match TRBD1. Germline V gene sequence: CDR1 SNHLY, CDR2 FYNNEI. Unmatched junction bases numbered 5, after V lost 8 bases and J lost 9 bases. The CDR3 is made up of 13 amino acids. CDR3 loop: CASDVTGGSPLHF. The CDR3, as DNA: TGTGCCAGCGATGTGACAGGGGGTTCACCCCTCCACTTT.

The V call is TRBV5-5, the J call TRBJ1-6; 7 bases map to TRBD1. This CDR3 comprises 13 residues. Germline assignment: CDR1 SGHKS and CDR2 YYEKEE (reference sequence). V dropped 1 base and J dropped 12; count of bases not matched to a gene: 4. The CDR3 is CASSLTPGGPLHF. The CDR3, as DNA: TGTGCCAGCAGCTTGACCCCAGGGGGACCCCTCCACTTT.

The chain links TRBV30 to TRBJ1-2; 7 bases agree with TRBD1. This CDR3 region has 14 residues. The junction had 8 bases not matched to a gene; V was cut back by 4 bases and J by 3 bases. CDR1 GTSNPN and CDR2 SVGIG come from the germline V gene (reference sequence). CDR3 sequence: CAWIPGQFDYGYTF. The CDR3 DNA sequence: TGTGCCTGGATCCCGGGACAGTTCGACTATGGCTACACCTTC.

The CDR3 nucleotides are TGCAGTGCCAGTCAATTCTCTGGGGCCAACGTCCTGACTTTC. The encoded protein is CSASQFSGANVLTF. The V and J genes are TRBV20-1 and TRBJ2-6; D gene uncertain. Germline V CDR1 and CDR2: DFQATT, SNEGSKA (reference sequence). Trimming took off 6 bases at V and 0 bases at J, with 9 bases between the two ends. This CDR3 spans 14 amino acids.

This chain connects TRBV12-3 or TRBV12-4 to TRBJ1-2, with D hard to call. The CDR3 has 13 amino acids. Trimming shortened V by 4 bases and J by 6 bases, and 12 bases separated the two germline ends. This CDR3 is CASSSGNRDGYTF. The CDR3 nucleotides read TGTGCCAGCAGTTCCGGGAACAGAGATGGCTACACCTTC.

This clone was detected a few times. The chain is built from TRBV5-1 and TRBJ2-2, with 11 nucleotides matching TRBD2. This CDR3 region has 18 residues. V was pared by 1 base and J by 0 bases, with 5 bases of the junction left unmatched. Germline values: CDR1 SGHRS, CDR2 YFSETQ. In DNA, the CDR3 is TGCGCCAGCAGCTTGACTAGCGGGGGATCTGCGAACACCGGGGAGCTGTTTTTT. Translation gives CASSLTSGGSANTGELFF.

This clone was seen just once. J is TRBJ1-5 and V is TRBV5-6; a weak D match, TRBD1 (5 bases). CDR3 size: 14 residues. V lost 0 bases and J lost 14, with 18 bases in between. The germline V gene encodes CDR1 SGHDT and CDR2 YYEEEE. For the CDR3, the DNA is TGTGCCAGCAGCTTGGGGCAGGGAAGGGGTTTAGAGCATTTT. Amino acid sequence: CASSLGQGRGLEHF.

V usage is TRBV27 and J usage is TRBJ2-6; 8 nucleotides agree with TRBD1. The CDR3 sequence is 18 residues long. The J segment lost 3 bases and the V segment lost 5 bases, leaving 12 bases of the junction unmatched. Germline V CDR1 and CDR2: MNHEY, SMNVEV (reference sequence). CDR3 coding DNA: TGTGCCAGCAGTCCGCGGACAGGGACATTGCGTGGGGCCAACGTCCTGACTTTC. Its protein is CASSPRTGTLRGANVLTF.

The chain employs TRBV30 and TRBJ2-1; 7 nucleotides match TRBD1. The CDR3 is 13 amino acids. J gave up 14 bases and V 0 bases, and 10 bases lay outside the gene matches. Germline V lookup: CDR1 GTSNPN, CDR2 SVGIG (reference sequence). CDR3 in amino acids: CAWSVQETGRKFF. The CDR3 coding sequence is TGTGCCTGGAGTGTACAAGAGACAGGGAGAAAGTTCTTC.

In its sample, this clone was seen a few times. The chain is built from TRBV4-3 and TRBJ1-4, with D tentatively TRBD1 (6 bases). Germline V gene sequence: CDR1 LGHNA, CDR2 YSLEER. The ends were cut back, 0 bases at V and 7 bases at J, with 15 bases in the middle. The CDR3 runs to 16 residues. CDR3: CASSQDVGQGIEKLFF. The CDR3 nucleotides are TGCGCCAGCAGCCAAGATGTAGGGCAGGGGATTGAAAAACTGTTTTTT.

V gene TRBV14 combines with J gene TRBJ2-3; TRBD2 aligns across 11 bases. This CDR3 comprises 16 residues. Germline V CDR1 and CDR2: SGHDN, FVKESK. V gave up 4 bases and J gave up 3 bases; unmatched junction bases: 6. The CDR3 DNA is TGTGCCAGCAGCCCTCTAGCGGGAGGTCGGACAGATACGCAGTATTTT. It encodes CASSPLAGGRTDTQYF.

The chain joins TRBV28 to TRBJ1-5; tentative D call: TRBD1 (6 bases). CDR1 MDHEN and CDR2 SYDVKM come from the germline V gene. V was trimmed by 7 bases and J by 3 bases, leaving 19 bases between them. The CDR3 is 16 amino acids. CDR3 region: CASTMRGKSDNQPQHF. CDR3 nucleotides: TGTGCCAGCACCATGAGGGGGAAATCTGACAATCAGCCCCAGCATTTT. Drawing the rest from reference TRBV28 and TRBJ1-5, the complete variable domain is DVKVTQSSRYLVKRTGEKVFLECVQDMDHENMFWYRQDPGLGLRLIYFSYDVKMKEKGDIPEGYSVSREKKERFSLILESASTNQTSMYLCASTMRGKSDNQPQHFGDGTRLSIL.

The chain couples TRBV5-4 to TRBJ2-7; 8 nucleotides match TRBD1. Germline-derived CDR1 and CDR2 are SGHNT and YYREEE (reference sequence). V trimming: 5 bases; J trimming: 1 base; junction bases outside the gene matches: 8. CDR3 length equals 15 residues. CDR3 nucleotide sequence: TGTGCCAGCAGTACCGGGACAGGACGATCCTACGAGCAGTACTTC. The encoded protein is CASSTGTGRSYEQYF.

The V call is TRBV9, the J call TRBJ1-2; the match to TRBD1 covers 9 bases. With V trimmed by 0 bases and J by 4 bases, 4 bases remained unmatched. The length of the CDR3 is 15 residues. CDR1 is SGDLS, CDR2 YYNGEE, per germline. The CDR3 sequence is CASSVEGQGSYGYTF. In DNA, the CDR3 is TGTGCCAGCAGCGTAGAAGGACAGGGGAGCTATGGCTACACCTTC.

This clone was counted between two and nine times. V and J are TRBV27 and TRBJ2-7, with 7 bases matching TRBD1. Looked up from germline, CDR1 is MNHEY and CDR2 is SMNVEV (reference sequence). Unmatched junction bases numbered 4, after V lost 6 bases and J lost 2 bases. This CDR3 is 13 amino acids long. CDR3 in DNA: TGTGCCAGCAGCTTCACAGGGGCCTACGAGCAGTACTTC. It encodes CASSFTGAYEQYF.

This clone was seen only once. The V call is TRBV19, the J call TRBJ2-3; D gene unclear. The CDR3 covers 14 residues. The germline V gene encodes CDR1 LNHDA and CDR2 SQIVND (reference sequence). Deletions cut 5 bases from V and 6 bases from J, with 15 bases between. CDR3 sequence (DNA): TGTGCCAGTAGTCCGACAAGGAACTCGGATACGCAGTATTTT. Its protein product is CASSPTRNSDTQYF.